Listed below are T cell receptor beta chains from one sample, sequenced in a study of shared T cell receptors in the human thymus. Assay: immunoSEQ multiplex PCR; the TCRdb copy retains only in-frame clones and omits some. The sample shows some 660,000 clones, more than 70% of them seen only once. This sample was shared with a second study, whose subject was human thymus T cells.

What was sequenced was thymocytes. These receptor sequences come from a boy under two years old with a congenital heart defect. Both conserved end residues are part of each CDR3. D genes are given only for firm matches. Not every row has a clone size; where given, it reads once, few, many or a size class.

cdr3_nt cdr3_aa v_call clone_size d_call j_call
TGTGCCACCCAAGACAGCAACACTGAAGCTTTCTTT CATQDSNTEAFF TRBV27 once - TRBJ1-1
TGTGCCAGCAGCCCAGGACAGGGGAGGAATCAGCCCCAGCATTTT CASSPGQGRNQPQHF TRBV27 - TRBD1 TRBJ1-5
TGTGCCAGCAAGGCTAGCGGACATATACACGACTACGAGCAGTACTTC CASKASGHIHDYEQYF TRBV27 - TRBD2 TRBJ2-7
TGTGCCAGTAGTACAGGGGACAGGTCACCCCTCCACTTT CASSTGDRSPLHF TRBV19 few TRBD1 TRBJ1-6
TGTGCCAGCAGTGACTCGGACACCGCCGGCTCCTATAATTCCCCCCTCCACTTT CASSDSDTAGSYNSPLHF TRBV6-4 - - TRBJ1-6
TGTGCCAGCAGTTCCAATTCCTACGAGCAGTACTTC CASSSNSYEQYF TRBV6-5 few - TRBJ2-7
TGTGCCAGTAGTATGGTGGGGACAGGCCCCTTGGAGCAGTACTTC CASSMVGTGPLEQYF TRBV19 - TRBD1 TRBJ2-7
TGTGCCAGCAGCAGAGAAGAACGGGGGAAAAGGGGCGGAGAGACCCAGTACTTC CASSREERGKRGGETQYF TRBV14 - - TRBJ2-5
TGTGCCAGCAGTTTAAGCTTCCATTATAGCAATCAGCCCCAGCATTTT CASSLSFHYSNQPQHF TRBV27 - - TRBJ1-5
TGTGCCAGCAAAGGCGGGGCGAACACCGGGGAGCTGTTTTTT CASKGGANTGELFF TRBV11-3 - - TRBJ2-2
TGTGCCAGCAGCTTAGCGCCCAGGGAGGCTGAAGCTTTCTTT CASSLAPREAEAFF TRBV7-8 - - TRBJ1-1
TGTGCCAGCAGTCCACTCCGGGACAGGGGATCCTACGAGCAGTACTTC CASSPLRDRGSYEQYF TRBV6-6 once TRBD1 TRBJ2-7
TGCGCCAGCAGCCCCCCGGACAGGGCGGGGGAGCTGTTTTTT CASSPPDRAGELFF TRBV5-1 - TRBD1 TRBJ2-2
TGTGCCAGCAGTTTTGAGGGTCCCCAAGAGACCCAGTACTTC CASSFEGPQETQYF TRBV27 - - TRBJ2-5
TGCGCCAGCAGTGAGCGGCTAGCCCACGAGCAGTACTTC CASSERLAHEQYF TRBV10-1 few - TRBJ2-7